The entry below gives a single T cell receptor beta chain sequence along with its context. What it binds is unknown. Noted treatment: around 19 received Ad26.COV2.S at low or high dose, single or two shots; a few received placebo; per-sample allocation not given. Sampling was performed 63 days after the first vaccine or placebo injection. The data belong to a study of Ad26.COV2.S vaccination and SARS-CoV-2 variants. General study findings and limits: Comparability of non-spike TCR breadth was observed across vaccine and placebo recipients.

Using immunoSEQ multiplex PCR, the repertoire was profiled, and TCRdb retains in-frame clones only, with some absent. The sample carries fewer than 900,000 clones, roughly 90% recorded once. V dropped 4 bases and J dropped 3 bases, with 19 bases sitting between them. The V gene's germline CDR1 is LGHNA and CDR2 YNFKEQ. This CDR3 region has 16 residues. The chain recombines TRBV4-2 with TRBJ2-7, with D possibly TRBD2 on 5 matching bases. This material consisted of peripheral blood, taken in a trial of Ad26.COV2.S vaccine versus placebo. This receptor was identified in a person aged 18 to 65 who received the Ad26.COV2.S COVID-19 vaccine or a placebo. The CDR3 nucleotides read TGTGCCAGCAGCCCCGCCCCTAAGGGAGCCGACTACGAGCAGTACTTC. This sequence encodes CASSPAPKGADYEQYF.